This TCR beta chain was found in a study of beta chain features in type 1 diabetes. Trimming removed 4 bases at V and 5 bases at J, with 11 bases between. The CDR3 extends over 13 amino acids. The germline V gene has CDR1 LNHDA and CDR2 SQIVND (reference sequence). Each of the CD4+ naive, central memory, regulatory and stem cell-like memory populations was sorted via CD45RO/CCR7/CD25/CD127/CD95/CD27. In its sample, this clone was seen once. Its target is not known. General study points: When Type 1 diabetes patients were examined, their TCRB CDR3s proved moderately but significantly shorter in all four CD4+ subsets.

Expressed TCRB transcripts got sequenced, as all isolated RNA was reverse transcribed. The data were produced by immunoSEQ multiplex PCR, yet TCRdb's version contains in-frame clones alone and is incomplete. The data contain under 900,000 clones, roughly a sixth of them singletons. Material: naive CD4+ T cells from blood. This clonotype was obtained from a woman under 30 in good health. This sequence joins TRBV19 and TRBJ2-5; a weak D match, TRBD2 (5 bases). The CDR3 nucleotides are TGTGCCAGTAGTAGAGGACTGGACGAGACCCAGTACTTC. It specifies CASSRGLDETQYF. Together with reference TRBV19 and TRBJ2-5, the CDR3 gives the full variable domain: DGGITQSPKYLFRKEGQNVTLSCEQNLNHDAMYWYRQDPGQGLRLIYYSQIVNDFQKGDIAEGYSVSREKKESFPLTVTSAQKNPTAFYLCASSRGLDETQYFGPGTRLLVL.